Sequencing of this T cell receptor (beta chain) was carried out in a study of PD-1 blockade in classical Hodgkin lymphoma. This CDR3 has 14 amino acids. In germline, CDR1 is SGHRS, CDR2 YFSETQ. V was pared by 1 base and J by 2 bases, with 10 bases between. Time point of the sample: cycle 4 day 1 (C4D1), after more than 5 weeks of nivolumab. Relapse was seen in all patients after autologous stem cell transplantation, and brentuximab vedotin exposure was variable. The table came from immunoSEQ multiplex PCR; TCRdb's copy has only in-frame clones and leaves some out. The sample includes some 52,000 clones, roughly nine tenths of them seen just once.

This specimen was peripheral blood mononuclear cells (PBMCs), taken before the fourth cycle of nivolumab. The rearrangement joins TRBV5-1 to TRBJ2-7, with a weak D call TRBD2 (6 bases). This receptor was taken from a human donor with classical Hodgkin lymphoma. Here the CDR3 DNA reads TGCGCCAGCAGCTTGCTCAGCGGGCCCTACGAGCAGTACTTC. Translated: CASSLLSGPYEQYF.